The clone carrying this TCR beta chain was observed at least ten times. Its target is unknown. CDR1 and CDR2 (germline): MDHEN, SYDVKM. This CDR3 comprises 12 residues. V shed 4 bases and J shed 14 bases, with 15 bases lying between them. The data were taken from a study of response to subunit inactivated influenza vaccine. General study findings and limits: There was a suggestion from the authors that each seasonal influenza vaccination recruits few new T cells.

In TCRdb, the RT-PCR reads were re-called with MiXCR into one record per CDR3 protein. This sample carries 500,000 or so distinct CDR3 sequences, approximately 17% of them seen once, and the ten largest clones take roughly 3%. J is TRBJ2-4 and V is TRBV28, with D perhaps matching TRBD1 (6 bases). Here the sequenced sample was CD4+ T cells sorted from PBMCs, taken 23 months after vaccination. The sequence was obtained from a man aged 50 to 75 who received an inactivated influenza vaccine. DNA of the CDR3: TGTGCCAGCAGTTCAGGGACACTCAGGGAGTACTTC. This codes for CASSSGTLREYF. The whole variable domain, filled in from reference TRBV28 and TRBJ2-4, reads DVKVTQSSRYLVKRTGEKVFLECVQDMDHENMFWYRQDPGLGLRLIYFSYDVKMKEKGDIPEGYSVSREKKERFSLILESASTNQTSMYLCASSSGTLREYFGAGTRLSVL.